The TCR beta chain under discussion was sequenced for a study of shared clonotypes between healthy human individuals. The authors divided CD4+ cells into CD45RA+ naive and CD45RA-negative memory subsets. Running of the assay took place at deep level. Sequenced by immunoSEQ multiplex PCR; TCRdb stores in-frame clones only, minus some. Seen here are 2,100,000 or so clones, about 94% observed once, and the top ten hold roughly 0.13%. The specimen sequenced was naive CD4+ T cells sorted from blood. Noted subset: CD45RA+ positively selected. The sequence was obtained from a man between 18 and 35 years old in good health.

In DNA, the CDR3 is TGCGCCAGCAGCCCGGGTATGGCAGGAGCTACAGATACGCAGTATTTT. Protein sequence: CASSPGMAGATDTQYF. The rearrangement links TRBV5-1 to TRBJ2-3; D call uncertain. V was cut by 4 bases and J by 3 bases, with 18 bases left in between. The CDR3 runs to 16 residues. Germline values: CDR1 SGHRS, CDR2 YFSETQ.